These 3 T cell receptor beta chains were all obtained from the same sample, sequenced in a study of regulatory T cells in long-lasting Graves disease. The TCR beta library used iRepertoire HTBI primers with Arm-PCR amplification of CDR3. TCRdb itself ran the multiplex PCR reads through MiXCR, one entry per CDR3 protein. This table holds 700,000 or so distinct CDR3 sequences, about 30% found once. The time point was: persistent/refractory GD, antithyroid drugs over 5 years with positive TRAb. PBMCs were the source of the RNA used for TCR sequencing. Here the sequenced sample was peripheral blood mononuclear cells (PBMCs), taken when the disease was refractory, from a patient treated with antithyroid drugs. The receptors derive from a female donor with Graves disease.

DNA for the CDR3: TGTGCCAGTAGTATATCAGGGGGGAAAAAGAACACTGAAGCTTTCTTT. Its protein is CASSISGGKKNTEAFF. The V call is TRBV19, the J call TRBJ1-1; 7 positions match TRBD1. Per germline, CDR1 LNHDA and CDR2 SQIVND (reference sequence). J was trimmed by 1 base and V by 2 bases; bases with no gene match: 7. This CDR3 has 16 residues.

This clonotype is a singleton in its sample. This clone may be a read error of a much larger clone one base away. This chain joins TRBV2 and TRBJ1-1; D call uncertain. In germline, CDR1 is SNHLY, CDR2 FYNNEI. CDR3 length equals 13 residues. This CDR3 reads CTSSDSPLTEAFF. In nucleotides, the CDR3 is TGTACCAGCAGTGACTCACCGCTCACTGAAGCTTTCTTT.

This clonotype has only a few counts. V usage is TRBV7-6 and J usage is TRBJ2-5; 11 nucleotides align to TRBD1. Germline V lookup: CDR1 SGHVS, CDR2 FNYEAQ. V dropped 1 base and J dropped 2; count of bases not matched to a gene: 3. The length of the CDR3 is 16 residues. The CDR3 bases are TGTGCCAGCAGCTTAGAGGGACAGGGGGTTCAAGAGACCCAGTACTTC. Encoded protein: CASSLEGQGVQETQYF. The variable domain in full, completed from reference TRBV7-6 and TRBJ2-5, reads GAGVSQSPRYKVTKRGQDVALRCDPISGHVSLYWYRQALGQGPEFLTYFNYEAQQDKSGLPNDRFSAERPEGSISTLTIQRTEQRDSAMYRCASSLEGQGVQETQYFGPGTRLLVL.